A selection of T cell receptor beta chains follows, all from one sample in a study of CD8 T cells in ankylosing spondylitis. MiXCR, run by TCRdb on the 5' RACE reads, gives a single entry per CDR3 protein. Altogether 700,000 to 850,000 distinct CDR3 sequences are present, 12% being singletons, with the ten largest covering under 0.6%. Sequenced: blood, either unsorted or a sorted T cell fraction (not recorded which). Receptors were obtained from a male donor with ankylosing spondylitis. Each CDR3 is given with its conserved first and last residue. Each record gives: V gene, J gene, CDR3 length, D gene, clone size, CDR3 protein, CDR3 DNA. D genes are given only for firm matches. The size field is filled for only some rows; it gives once, few, many or a size class.

v_call: TRBV7-2; j_call: TRBJ2-7; cdr3_length: 14; d_call: TRBD1; clone_size: NA; cdr3_aa: CASSPGQAYYEQYF; cdr3_nt: TGTGCCAGCAGCCCGGGACAGGCCTATTACGAGCAGTACTTC
v_call: TRBV12-3/TRBV12-4; j_call: TRBJ2-1; cdr3_length: 13; d_call: TRBD1; clone_size: many; cdr3_aa: CASSEGQGATRIF; cdr3_nt: TGTGCCAGCAGCGAGGGACAGGGGGCGACTCGGATCTTC
v_call: TRBV6-1; j_call: TRBJ1-1; cdr3_length: 13; d_call: TRBD1; clone_size: few; cdr3_aa: CASRPTGVTEAFF; cdr3_nt: TGTGCCAGCAGGCCGACAGGGGTCACTGAAGCTTTCTTT
v_call: TRBV5-1; j_call: TRBJ1-4; cdr3_length: 16; d_call: NA; clone_size: few; cdr3_aa: CASSLGTGRGREKLFF; cdr3_nt: TGCGCCAGCAGCTTGGGGACCGGGAGAGGACGGGAAAAACTGTTTTTT
v_call: TRBV4-1; j_call: TRBJ2-5; cdr3_length: 14; d_call: NA; clone_size: NA; cdr3_aa: CASSRGTLSETQYF; cdr3_nt: TGCGCCAGCAGCCGGGGGACTTTGTCGGAGACCCAGTACTTC
v_call: TRBV9; j_call: TRBJ2-1; cdr3_length: 14; d_call: TRBD2; clone_size: few; cdr3_aa: CASSVGSGSNEQFF; cdr3_nt: TGTGCCAGCAGCGTAGGCAGCGGGAGCAATGAGCAGTTCTTC
v_call: TRBV7-2; j_call: TRBJ2-5; cdr3_length: 15; d_call: TRBD2; clone_size: NA; cdr3_aa: CASSLGLAGRETQYF; cdr3_nt: TGTGCCAGCAGCTTAGGACTAGCGGGGAGGGAGACCCAGTACTTC
v_call: TRBV15; j_call: TRBJ1-4; cdr3_length: 15; d_call: TRBD1; clone_size: many; cdr3_aa: CATSRDGQGGEKLFF; cdr3_nt: TGTGCCACCAGCAGAGATGGGCAGGGGGGAGAAAAACTGTTTTTT
v_call: TRBV5-1; j_call: TRBJ1-4; cdr3_length: 14; d_call: NA; clone_size: NA; cdr3_aa: CASSLVAAGEKLFF; cdr3_nt: TGCGCCAGCAGCTTGGTAGCGGCCGGAGAAAAACTGTTTTTT
v_call: TRBV20-1; j_call: TRBJ1-2; cdr3_length: 13; d_call: NA; clone_size: NA; cdr3_aa: CSTSPGGNYGYTF; cdr3_nt: TGCAGTACCTCACCTGGGGGTAACTATGGCTACACCTTC
v_call: TRBV29-1; j_call: TRBJ2-7; cdr3_length: 14; d_call: TRBD1; clone_size: many; cdr3_aa: CSVEGGTGANEQYF; cdr3_nt: TGCAGCGTTGAAGGTGGGACAGGGGCCAACGAGCAGTACTTC
v_call: TRBV12-3/TRBV12-4; j_call: TRBJ2-5; cdr3_length: 13; d_call: TRBD2; clone_size: few; cdr3_aa: CASRQAGMETQYF; cdr3_nt: TGTGCCAGCAGGCAAGCGGGAATGGAGACCCAGTACTTC
v_call: TRBV20-1; j_call: TRBJ2-7; cdr3_length: 15; d_call: TRBD1; clone_size: few; cdr3_aa: CSARDPRTGTHEQYF; cdr3_nt: TGCAGTGCTAGAGATCCACGGACAGGGACCCACGAGCAGTACTTC
v_call: TRBV29-1; j_call: TRBJ2-3; cdr3_length: 14; d_call: TRBD1; clone_size: many; cdr3_aa: CSVSPGGRPDTQYF; cdr3_nt: TGCAGCGTTAGCCCAGGGGGCCGGCCAGATACGCAGTATTTT
v_call: TRBV20-1; j_call: TRBJ2-3; cdr3_length: 13; d_call: TRBD1; clone_size: NA; cdr3_aa: CSAGDRGGDTQYF; cdr3_nt: TGCAGTGCCGGGGACAGGGGGGGAGATACGCAGTATTTT
v_call: TRBV4-2; j_call: TRBJ1-2; cdr3_length: 14; d_call: TRBD1; clone_size: NA; cdr3_aa: CASSQVDRDSGYTF; cdr3_nt: TGTGCCAGCAGCCAAGTAGACAGGGATAGTGGCTACACCTTC
v_call: TRBV18; j_call: TRBJ1-6; cdr3_length: 15; d_call: NA; clone_size: NA; cdr3_aa: CASSPVRDEDSPLHF; cdr3_nt: TGTGCCAGCTCACCAGTTCGGGATGAGGACTCACCCCTCCACTTT
v_call: TRBV20-1; j_call: TRBJ2-2; cdr3_length: 15; d_call: NA; clone_size: few; cdr3_aa: CSARGPWLNTGELFF; cdr3_nt: TGCAGTGCACGGGGGCCGTGGCTGAACACCGGGGAGCTGTTTTTT
v_call: TRBV20-1; j_call: TRBJ1-5; cdr3_length: 14; d_call: TRBD1; clone_size: few; cdr3_aa: CSAPTDRGGQPQHF; cdr3_nt: TGCAGTGCTCCCACGGACAGGGGAGGGCAGCCCCAGCATTTT
v_call: TRBV7-2; j_call: TRBJ2-7; cdr3_length: 14; d_call: TRBD2; clone_size: few; cdr3_aa: CASGREVLLYEQYF; cdr3_nt: TGTGCCAGCGGGCGGGAGGTCCTCCTCTACGAGCAGTACTTC
v_call: TRBV15; j_call: TRBJ2-3; cdr3_length: 17; d_call: TRBD1; clone_size: few; cdr3_aa: CATSRDRGQGFTDTQYF; cdr3_nt: TGTGCCACCAGCAGAGATCGCGGACAGGGGTTCACAGATACGCAGTATTTT
v_call: TRBV6-1; j_call: TRBJ2-3; cdr3_length: 16; d_call: NA; clone_size: many; cdr3_aa: CASFLTSGSSTDTQYF; cdr3_nt: TGTGCCAGCTTCTTAACAAGCGGTTCTAGCACAGATACGCAGTATTTT
v_call: TRBV6-5; j_call: TRBJ1-1; cdr3_length: 14; d_call: NA; clone_size: NA; cdr3_aa: CASSYSPARAEAFF; cdr3_nt: TGTGCCAGCAGTTACTCCCCGGCACGGGCTGAAGCTTTCTTT
v_call: TRBV29-1; j_call: TRBJ2-2; cdr3_length: 13; d_call: NA; clone_size: many; cdr3_aa: CSVEDRYTGELFF; cdr3_nt: TGCAGCGTTGAAGATCGGTACACCGGGGAGCTGTTTTTT